This entry lists 26 T cell receptor beta chains sequenced from one sample in a study of tissue T cells after allogeneic stem cell transplantation. Repertoires were generated with immunoSEQ multiplex PCR, while TCRdb's copy carries only in-frame clones and drops some. The table records roughly 5,800 clones, 50% to 70% of them present only once. Sequencing used duodenum tissue, obtained at autopsy. Receptors originate from a woman aged 18 to 55 with breast cancer.

The rearrangement uses TRBV4-2 and TRBJ2-7; a possible D gene is TRBD1 (5 bases). Germline loops: CDR1 LGHNA, CDR2 YNFKEQ. The CDR3 loop spans 14 amino acids. Trimming stripped 0 bases from V and 5 bases from J, with 11 bases between. In DNA form, the CDR3 reads TGTGCCAGCAGCCAAGACAGGGTGCCCGACGAGCAGTACTTC. It is translated as CASSQDRVPDEQYF.

This clone was counted a few times. The V call is TRBV28, the J call TRBJ2-7, with TRBD2 as a possible D gene (6 bases). V lost 7 bases to trimming and J lost 7 bases, with 14 bases between them. CDR3 size: 12 residues. Germline values: CDR1 MDHEN, CDR2 SYDVKM. The CDR3 is CASKQPAGEQYF. DNA of the CDR3: TGTGCCAGCAAGCAGCCCGCGGGGGAGCAGTACTTC. Using reference TRBV28 and TRBJ2-7 for the parts outside the CDR3, the full variable domain is DVKVTQSSRYLVKRTGEKVFLECVQDMDHENMFWYRQDPGLGLRLIYFSYDVKMKEKGDIPEGYSVSREKKERFSLILESASTNQTSMYLCASKQPAGEQYFGPGTRLTVT.

This clone was found a few times. This chain joins TRBV21-1 and TRBJ2-7; TRBD2, the table's D call, lacks a check against the DNA. TRBV21-1 is a listed pseudogene. This CDR3 has 16 residues. The CDR3 loop is CASNPERGTTYYEQYF. The DNA for the CDR3 is TGTGCCAGCAACCCCGAACGGGGGACTACCTACTACGAGCAGTACTTC.

V gene TRBV28 combines with J gene TRBJ2-3, with a possible D match to TRBD2 (5 bases). There are 16 residues in the CDR3. The germline gives CDR1 MDHEN, CDR2 SYDVKM. The V end lost 6 bases, the J end lost 6 bases, and 22 bases lay between the germline ends. CDR3 loop: CASSPLLALQRDTQYF. The CDR3 nucleotides are TGTGCCAGCAGCCCCCTTCTAGCACTCCAGAGGGATACGCAGTATTTT.

The chain recombines TRBV13 with TRBJ1-6; D uncertain. Germline V gene data show CDR1 as PRHDT and CDR2 as FYEKMQ (reference sequence). The CDR3 is made up of 16 amino acids. V lost 3 bases to trimming and J lost 2 bases, with 11 bases between them. The CDR3 here is CASSLGGRPYNSPLHF. CDR3 nucleotides: TGTGCCAGCAGCTTGGGCGGTCGGCCCTATAATTCACCCCTCCACTTT.

The chain is built from TRBV28 and TRBJ2-3; D gene uncertain. CDR1 is MDHEN, CDR2 SYDVKM, per germline. V gave up 11 bases and J gave up 6 bases, with 15 bases separating them. The CDR3 extends over 12 amino acids. CDR3 sequence reads: CAGAGGSDTQYF. CDR3 DNA: TGTGCCGGAGCCGGTGGCTCTGATACGCAGTATTTT.

The J gene is TRBJ2-5, the V gene TRBV19; D remains ambiguous. Germline V gives CDR1 LNHDA, CDR2 SQIVND (reference sequence). Between the trimmed V and J ends, which lost 7 bases and 0 bases, there was a span of 15 bases. The CDR3 consists of 15 residues. CDR3 loop: CASTRAWANQETQYF. The CDR3 DNA sequence: TGTGCCAGTACCCGGGCGTGGGCGAACCAAGAGACCCAGTACTTC.

In its sample, this clone ranks as large. The rearrangement joins TRBV18 to TRBJ2-7, with 9 positions matching TRBD1. With V trimmed by 6 bases and J by 2 bases, 5 bases remained unmatched. The CDR3 totals 14 residues. Germline V gene sequence: CDR1 KGHSH, CDR2 LQKENI. The CDR3 spells CASSPTGGPYEQYF. The DNA for the CDR3 is TGTGCCAGCTCTCCGACAGGGGGGCCCTACGAGCAGTACTTC.

The chain carries TRBV7-2 and TRBJ1-4, with D possibly being TRBD1 (5 bases). Per the germline V gene, CDR1 is SGHTA and CDR2 is FQGNSA. V lost 2 bases to trimming and J lost 6 bases, with 19 bases between them. This CDR3 spans 17 amino acids. CDR3 loop: CASSLIPKGTGDEKLFF. CDR3 sequence (DNA): TGTGCCAGCAGCTTAATCCCGAAGGGGACCGGAGATGAAAAACTGTTTTTT.

The chain carries TRBV28 and TRBJ1-2, with 7 bases that match TRBD1. This CDR3 has 14 amino acids. V lost 3 bases and J lost 7; bases outside the gene matches: 8. Germline CDR1 is MDHEN and CDR2 is SYDVKM. CDR3 bases: TGTGCCAGCAGTTTCTCCGACAGGGTATCTGGCTACACCTTC. It translates to CASSFSDRVSGYTF.

The chain is built from TRBV30 and TRBJ2-3, with D perhaps matching TRBD1 (6 bases). CDR1 and CDR2 (germline): GTSNPN, SVGIG (reference sequence). Deletions cut 2 bases from V and 2 bases from J, with 11 bases between. This CDR3 contains 14 residues. The CDR3 nucleotides are TGTGCCTGGAGTAGGACAGCGTACACAGATACGCAGTATTTT. Translated, it gives CAWSRTAYTDTQYF.

V is TRBV4-3 and J is TRBJ2-3; a possible D gene is TRBD1 (5 bases). The CDR3 extends over 16 amino acids. CDR1 is LGHNA, CDR2 YSLEER, per germline. Trimming shortened V by 0 bases and J by 1 base, and 11 bases separated the two germline ends. CDR3 residues: CASSQEWTSGTDTQYF. The CDR3 coding sequence is TGCGCCAGCAGCCAAGAATGGACAAGCGGCACAGATACGCAGTATTTT.

V gene TRBV3-1 (or the pseudogene TRBV3-2) combines with J gene TRBJ2-6; no firm D call. Per the germline V gene, CDR1 is LGHDT and CDR2 is YNNKEL (reference sequence). The CDR3 is 12 residues long. Trimming pared 1 base from V and 8 bases from J, leaving 3 bases between. CDR3 nucleotides: TGTGCCAGCAGCCAAGGGACCAACGTCCTGACTTTC. Translated, it gives CASSQGTNVLTF.

This clone has only a few counts. J is TRBJ1-6 and V is TRBV19; D not resolved. This CDR3 comprises 15 residues. With 4 bases removed from V and 7 bases from J, the gap between germline ends came to 14 bases. The germline CDR1 and CDR2 sequences are LNHDA and SQIVND (reference sequence). CDR3 coding DNA: TGTGCCAGTAGTACCCGGAGAAGGGTGAATTCACCCCTCCACTTT. Residues: CASSTRRRVNSPLHF.

A single count supports this clone. The chain is built from TRBV29-1 and TRBJ1-4, with unresolved D. V was pared by 6 bases and J by 0 bases, with 11 bases between. Germline V lookup: CDR1 SQVTM, CDR2 ANQGSEA. The CDR3 runs 14 residues. In DNA form, the CDR3 reads TGCAGCGTAACGGGAGGGACAACTAATGAAAAACTGTTTTTT. This sequence encodes CSVTGGTTNEKLFF.

V is TRBV24-1 and J is TRBJ2-3, with 8 bases identical to TRBD1. CDR1 and CDR2 (germline): KGHDR, SFDVKD. The CDR3 runs to 17 residues. The J segment lost 7 bases and the V segment lost 4 bases, leaving 15 bases of the junction unmatched. The CDR3 loop is CATSDPDREVVGNTQYF. For the CDR3, the DNA is TGTGCCACCAGTGACCCGGACAGGGAGGTGGTGGGAAATACGCAGTATTTT.

About this clone itself: Other DNA sequences from this sample encode an identical CDR3 as well. The J gene is TRBJ2-7, the V gene TRBV7-2; TRBD1 is a possible D gene (6 bases). Deletions cut 5 bases from V and 0 bases from J, with 14 bases between. Germline lookup yields CDR1 SGHTA and CDR2 FQGNSA. This CDR3 is built from 15 residues. CDR3 loop: CASSLRTEFSYEQYF. As DNA, the CDR3 is TGTGCCAGCAGCCTCCGGACAGAGTTCTCCTACGAGCAGTACTTC.

The chain is built from TRBV4-3 and TRBJ2-2, with D possibly being TRBD1 or TRBD2 (5 bases each). CDR1 and CDR2 (germline): LGHNA, YSLEER. V shed 0 bases and J shed 7 bases, with 18 bases lying between them. The CDR3 has 17 residues. The CDR3 DNA reads as TGCGCCAGCAGCCAAGATCCCCCGGCAGGGACGGGCGGGGAGCTGTTTTTT. This sequence encodes CASSQDPPAGTGGELFF.

Remarks on this clone: This sample includes further DNA sequences coding for the same CDR3. The chain is built from TRBV3-1 (or the pseudogene TRBV3-2) and TRBJ2-1; 12 nucleotides agree with TRBD2. There are 16 residues in the CDR3. The germline V gene encodes CDR1 LGHDT and CDR2 YNNKEL (reference sequence). Trimming removed 1 base from V and 8 bases from J; junction bases left unmatched: 6. This chain's CDR3 is CASSQVPSGGADEQFF. The CDR3 nucleotides read TGTGCCAGCAGCCAAGTCCCTAGCGGGGGGGCCGATGAGCAGTTCTTC.

The CDR3: CASSPRTGDSNQPQHF. The CDR3 nucleotides read TGTGCCAGCAGCCCCCGGACAGGGGATAGCAATCAGCCCCAGCATTTT. The chain links TRBV3-1 (or the pseudogene TRBV3-2) to TRBJ1-5; 9 nucleotides match TRBD1. The CDR3 extends over 16 amino acids. Unmatched junction bases numbered 4, after V lost 4 bases and J lost 0 bases. Germline CDR1 is LGHDT and CDR2 is YNNKEL (reference sequence).

The J gene is TRBJ2-7, the V gene TRBV5-4; D not certain. The CDR3 extends over 15 amino acids. CDR1 and CDR2 (germline): SGHNT, YYREEE (reference sequence). V dropped 1 base and J dropped 0 bases, with 11 bases sitting between them. CDR3 nucleotide sequence: TGTGCCAGCAGCTTGTACCCCAGAAGCTCCTACGAGCAGTACTTC. Its protein product is CASSLYPRSSYEQYF.

The V gene is TRBV6-5, the J gene TRBJ2-3; D is perhaps TRBD2 (5 bases). The CDR3 sequence is 14 residues long. V lost 0 bases, J lost 5 bases, and 9 bases lay in between. Germline loops: CDR1 MNHEY, CDR2 SVGAGI. CDR3 amino acids: CASSYSELEDTQYF. The CDR3, as DNA: TGTGCCAGCAGTTACTCCGAACTAGAAGATACGCAGTATTTT.

The V gene is TRBV29-1, the J gene TRBJ2-3, with D possibly TRBD1 on 5 matching bases. The V gene lost 7 bases and the J gene lost 9 bases, with 17 bases spanning the gap. The length of the CDR3 is 12 residues. CDR1 and CDR2 (germline): SQVTM, ANQGSEA. The CDR3 DNA follows: TGCAGCGCTTGGGGCCGCCCCACGACGCAGTATTTT. Encoded protein: CSAWGRPTTQYF.

The gene calls are TRBV4-3 and TRBJ2-3; D is ambiguous. The CDR3 totals 17 residues. Germline V gene lookup returns CDR1 LGHNA and CDR2 YSLEER. V was shortened by 4 bases and J by 1 base, with 18 bases between the two germline ends. The chain's CDR3 is CASSPDPTKSGTDTQYF. Written as DNA, the CDR3 is TGCGCCAGCAGCCCTGATCCAACTAAGTCGGGCACAGATACGCAGTATTTT.

The CDR3 bases are TGTGCCAGCAGCTGGACGACAGGGATCGGGACTAATGAAAAACTGTTTTTT. Its protein product is CASSWTTGIGTNEKLFF. The V gene is TRBV5-6, the J gene TRBJ1-4, with 7 positions matching TRBD1. Germline V lookup: CDR1 SGHDT, CDR2 YYEEEE. The trim removed 3 bases at V and 2 bases at J, leaving 10 bases unmatched. This CDR3 contains 17 residues. The full variable domain, its missing parts supplied by reference TRBV5-6 and TRBJ1-4, is DAGVTQSPTHLIKTRGQQVTLRCSPKSGHDTVSWYQQALGQGPQFIFQYYEEEERQRGNFPDRFSGHQFPNYSSELNVNALLLGDSALYLCASSWTTGIGTNEKLFFGSGTQLSVL.

Written as DNA, the CDR3 is TGTGCCAGCAGCTTTTTGGGGCAGAACACTGAAGCTTTCTTT. Translation gives CASSFLGQNTEAFF. The rearrangement uses TRBV13 and TRBJ1-1; possible D gene TRBD1, 5 bases. Trimming removed 3 bases at V and 1 base at J, with 9 bases between. The CDR3 is made up of 14 amino acids. The germline V gene has CDR1 PRHDT and CDR2 FYEKMQ (reference sequence).